This TCR beta chain was recorded in a study of shared clonotypes between healthy human individuals. For the study at large: Donors were a couple of women and a few men aged 18 to 49.

The data were produced by immunoSEQ multiplex PCR, yet TCRdb's version contains in-frame clones alone and is incomplete. The sample yields approximately 1,500,000 clones, approximately 97% seen once. V was cut by 2 bases and J by 8 bases, with 8 bases left in between. CDR3 length equals 12 residues. Germline CDR1 is MRHNA and CDR2 is SNTAGT. The chain couples TRBV6-4 to TRBJ2-3; D is ambiguous. This receptor was taken from a man younger than 40 in good health. The sample taken for sequencing was naive CD4+ T cells sorted from blood. The subset was: CD45RA+ positively selected. This chain's CDR3 is CASSDGPGTQYF. As DNA, the CDR3 is TGTGCCAGCAGTGACGGGCCAGGTACGCAGTATTTT.